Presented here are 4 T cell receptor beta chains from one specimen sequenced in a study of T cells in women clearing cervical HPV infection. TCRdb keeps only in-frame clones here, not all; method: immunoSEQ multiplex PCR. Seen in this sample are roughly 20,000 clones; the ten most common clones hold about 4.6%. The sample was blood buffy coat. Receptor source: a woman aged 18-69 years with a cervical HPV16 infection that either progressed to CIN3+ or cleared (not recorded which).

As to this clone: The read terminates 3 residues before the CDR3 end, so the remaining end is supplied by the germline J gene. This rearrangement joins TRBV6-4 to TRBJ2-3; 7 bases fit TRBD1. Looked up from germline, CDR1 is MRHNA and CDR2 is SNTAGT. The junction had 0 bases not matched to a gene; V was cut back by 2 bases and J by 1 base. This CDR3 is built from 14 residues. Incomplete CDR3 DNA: TGTGCCAGCAGTGACGGGACAGGCACAGATACG. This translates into CASSDGTGTDT. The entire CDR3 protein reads CASSDGTGTDTQYF.

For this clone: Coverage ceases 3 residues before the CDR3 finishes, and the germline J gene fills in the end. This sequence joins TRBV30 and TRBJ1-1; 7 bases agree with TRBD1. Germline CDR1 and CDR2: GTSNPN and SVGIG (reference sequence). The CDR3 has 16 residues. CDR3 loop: CAWSVGRMGQSYEAFF. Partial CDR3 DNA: TGTGCCTGGAGTGTAGGTCGGATGGGACAGTCCTACGAG.

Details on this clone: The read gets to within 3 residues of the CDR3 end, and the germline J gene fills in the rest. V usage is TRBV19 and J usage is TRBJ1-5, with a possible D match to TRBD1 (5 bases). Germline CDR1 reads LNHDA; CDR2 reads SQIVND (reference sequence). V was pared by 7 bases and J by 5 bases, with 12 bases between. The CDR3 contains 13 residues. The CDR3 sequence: CASIGQSYQPQHF. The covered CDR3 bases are TGTGCCAGTATCGGACAAAGCTATCAGCCC.

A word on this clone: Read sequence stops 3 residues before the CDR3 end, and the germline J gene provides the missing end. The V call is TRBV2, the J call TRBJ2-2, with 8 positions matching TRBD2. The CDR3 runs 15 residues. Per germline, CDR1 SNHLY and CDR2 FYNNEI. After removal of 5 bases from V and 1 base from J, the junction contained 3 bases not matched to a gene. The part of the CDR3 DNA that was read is TGTGCCAGCAGTCAGAGCGGGGGGAACACCGGGGAG. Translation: CASSQSGGNTGE. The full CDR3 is CASSQSGGNTGELFF.